A selection of T cell receptor beta chains follows, all from one sample in a study of shared clonotypes between healthy human individuals. Data came from immunoSEQ multiplex PCR; TCRdb stores just in-frame clones and leaves some out. The sample records millions of clones, 85% to 95% being singletons. The source material was naive CD4+ T cells from PBMCs. The receptors were sampled from a man younger than 30 in good health. Some clones in this sample may be carry-over from other donors' samples. The CDR3 runs from the conserved cysteine through the conserved F or W. Each record gives: V gene, J gene, clone size, D gene, CDR3 protein, CDR3 DNA. A D gene is named only where the DNA matches it firmly. The size of a clone is reported for some rows only, either as once, few or many, or as a class for expanded clones.

V gene: TRBV6-4; J gene: TRBJ1-2; clone size: NA; D gene: NA; CDR3 protein: CASSDGSAGNYGYTF; CDR3 DNA: TGTGCCAGCAGTGACGGTTCGGCAGGCAACTATGGCTACACCTTC
V gene: TRBV28; J gene: TRBJ1-5; clone size: NA; D gene: TRBD1; CDR3 protein: CASSFLPGQGGNQPQHF; CDR3 DNA: TGTGCCAGCAGTTTCCTTCCGGGACAGGGGGGGAATCAGCCCCAGCATTTT
V gene: TRBV28; J gene: TRBJ2-2; clone size: NA; D gene: NA; CDR3 protein: CASSLWVTPRLSNTGELFF; CDR3 DNA: TGTGCCAGCAGTTTATGGGTAACACCCCGACTCTCGAACACCGGGGAGCTGTTTTTT
V gene: TRBV9; J gene: TRBJ2-1; clone size: NA; D gene: TRBD2; CDR3 protein: CASSVAGGTYNEQFF; CDR3 DNA: TGTGCCAGCAGCGTTGCGGGAGGAACCTACAATGAGCAGTTCTTC
V gene: TRBV10-2; J gene: TRBJ2-5; clone size: NA; D gene: NA; CDR3 protein: CASSESVQETQYF; CDR3 DNA: TGCGCCAGCAGTGAGTCGGTTCAAGAGACCCAGTACTTC
V gene: TRBV4-3; J gene: TRBJ1-1; clone size: NA; D gene: NA; CDR3 protein: CASRRAQDTEAFF; CDR3 DNA: TGCGCCAGCAGACGGGCCCAGGACACTGAAGCTTTCTTT
V gene: TRBV27; J gene: TRBJ2-1; clone size: NA; D gene: NA; CDR3 protein: CASTVHPYNEQFF; CDR3 DNA: TGTGCCAGCACAGTACACCCCTACAATGAGCAGTTCTTC
V gene: TRBV5-1; J gene: TRBJ2-5; clone size: NA; D gene: NA; CDR3 protein: CASSLIPEQETQYF; CDR3 DNA: TGCGCCAGCAGCTTGATTCCCGAACAAGAGACCCAGTACTTC
V gene: TRBV9; J gene: TRBJ1-5; clone size: NA; D gene: NA; CDR3 protein: CATTRSQYSNQPQHF; CDR3 DNA: TGTGCCACCACCCGGAGTCAGTATAGCAATCAGCCCCAGCATTTT
V gene: TRBV28; J gene: TRBJ1-2; clone size: few; D gene: TRBD1; CDR3 protein: CAGRGQGWGYTF; CDR3 DNA: TGTGCCGGCCGGGGACAGGGATGGGGCTACACCTTC
V gene: TRBV29-1; J gene: TRBJ1-4; clone size: NA; D gene: NA; CDR3 protein: CSVGGASEKLFF; CDR3 DNA: TGCAGCGTTGGTGGGGCCTCTGAAAAACTGTTTTTT
V gene: TRBV10-3; J gene: TRBJ1-1; clone size: NA; D gene: TRBD1; CDR3 protein: CAISESGQGSTEAFF; CDR3 DNA: TGTGCCATCAGTGAGTCGGGACAGGGGAGCACTGAAGCTTTCTTT
V gene: TRBV5-4; J gene: TRBJ1-2; clone size: once; D gene: TRBD1; CDR3 protein: CASSLTTGTVNYGYTF; CDR3 DNA: TGTGCCAGCAGCTTGACCACGGGGACAGTCAACTATGGCTACACCTTC
V gene: TRBV7-8; J gene: TRBJ1-2; clone size: NA; D gene: NA; CDR3 protein: CASSPTTGLYGYTF; CDR3 DNA: TGTGCCAGCAGCCCCACGACAGGACTATATGGCTACACCTTC
V gene: TRBV7-9; J gene: TRBJ2-1; clone size: NA; D gene: NA; CDR3 protein: CATKAGTGRTSDNIREQFF; CDR3 DNA: TGTGCCACCAAAGCCGGGACAGGAAGGACTAGCGACAATATTAGAGAGCAGTTCTTC
V gene: TRBV5-1; J gene: TRBJ1-2; clone size: NA; D gene: TRBD1; CDR3 protein: CASSADRGSGYTF; CDR3 DNA: TGCGCCAGCAGCGCAGACAGGGGTAGCGGCTACACCTTC
V gene: TRBV7-3; J gene: TRBJ1-2; clone size: NA; D gene: TRBD1; CDR3 protein: CASSSGGADGYTF; CDR3 DNA: TGTGCCAGCAGCTCAGGGGGCGCGGATGGCTACACCTTC
V gene: TRBV5-1; J gene: TRBJ2-7; clone size: NA; D gene: TRBD1; CDR3 protein: CASSSGQVRVYEQYF; CDR3 DNA: TGCGCCAGCAGCTCTGGACAGGTCCGTGTCTACGAGCAGTACTTC
V gene: TRBV27; J gene: TRBJ2-1; clone size: once; D gene: NA; CDR3 protein: CATRLSLGHNNEQFF; CDR3 DNA: TGTGCCACTAGGCTCTCCTTGGGACACAACAATGAGCAGTTCTTC
V gene: TRBV6-1; J gene: TRBJ2-4; clone size: NA; D gene: TRBD1; CDR3 protein: CASSDRDRGNIQYF; CDR3 DNA: TGTGCCAGCAGTGACCGGGACAGGGGCAACATTCAGTACTTC
V gene: TRBV6-4; J gene: TRBJ1-5; clone size: NA; D gene: NA; CDR3 protein: CASSVGANQPQHF; CDR3 DNA: TGTGCCAGCAGTGTAGGAGCCAATCAGCCCCAGCATTTT
V gene: TRBV6-1; J gene: TRBJ2-1; clone size: NA; D gene: NA; CDR3 protein: CASSERRRIFQGHNEQFF; CDR3 DNA: TGTGCCAGCAGTGAACGGCGGAGGATATTTCAGGGGCACAATGAGCAGTTCTTC
V gene: TRBV28; J gene: TRBJ1-3; clone size: NA; D gene: NA; CDR3 protein: CASSSLGVYSGNTIYF; CDR3 DNA: TGTGCCAGCAGTTCTTTAGGGGTTTATTCGGGAAACACCATATATTTT
V gene: TRBV2; J gene: TRBJ2-1; clone size: NA; D gene: TRBD2; CDR3 protein: CASVRGLAGYNEQFF; CDR3 DNA: TGTGCCAGCGTACGAGGACTAGCGGGATACAATGAGCAGTTCTTC
V gene: TRBV28; J gene: TRBJ2-1; clone size: NA; D gene: TRBD1; CDR3 protein: CASSLYTGGRSYNEQFF; CDR3 DNA: TGTGCCAGCAGTTTATATACAGGGGGAAGGTCCTACAATGAGCAGTTCTTC
V gene: TRBV6-6; J gene: TRBJ2-7; clone size: NA; D gene: NA; CDR3 protein: CASSYSETRGEQYF; CDR3 DNA: TGTGCCAGCAGTTACTCGGAAACCCGTGGCGAGCAGTACTTC
V gene: TRBV27; J gene: TRBJ2-2; clone size: NA; D gene: NA; CDR3 protein: CASSLWDSGTGELFF; CDR3 DNA: TGTGCCAGCAGTTTGTGGGACTCGGGCACCGGGGAGCTGTTTTTT
V gene: TRBV11-2; J gene: TRBJ2-2; clone size: NA; D gene: NA; CDR3 protein: CASSLWQGNTGELFF; CDR3 DNA: TGTGCCAGCAGCTTATGGCAGGGGAACACCGGGGAGCTGTTTTTT
V gene: TRBV7-2; J gene: TRBJ2-1; clone size: NA; D gene: TRBD2; CDR3 protein: CASKGGGTSGSHEQFF; CDR3 DNA: TGTGCCAGCAAGGGAGGGGGGACTAGCGGGAGTCATGAGCAGTTCTTC
V gene: TRBV18; J gene: TRBJ2-2; clone size: NA; D gene: NA; CDR3 protein: CASSPWVLRGTGELFF; CDR3 DNA: TGTGCCAGCTCACCATGGGTTCTTCGAGGGACCGGGGAGCTGTTTTTT
V gene: TRBV10-3; J gene: TRBJ1-2; clone size: NA; D gene: TRBD1; CDR3 protein: CAITSGGYGYTF; CDR3 DNA: TGTGCCATCACCTCAGGGGGCTATGGCTACACCTTC
V gene: TRBV28; J gene: TRBJ1-5; clone size: NA; D gene: NA; CDR3 protein: CASSYGTGYQPQHF; CDR3 DNA: TGTGCCAGCAGTTACGGGACCGGGTATCAGCCCCAGCATTTT
V gene: TRBV29-1; J gene: TRBJ1-1; clone size: NA; D gene: NA; CDR3 protein: CSVEWRVQNTEAFF; CDR3 DNA: TGCAGCGTTGAATGGCGGGTACAGAACACTGAAGCTTTCTTT
V gene: TRBV7-9; J gene: TRBJ2-1; clone size: NA; D gene: NA; CDR3 protein: CASSSHPVSSYNEQFF; CDR3 DNA: TGTGCCAGCAGCTCCCACCCCGTCAGTTCCTACAATGAGCAGTTCTTC
V gene: TRBV4-3; J gene: TRBJ1-1; clone size: once; D gene: NA; CDR3 protein: CASSQDPAGEAFF; CDR3 DNA: TGCGCCAGCAGCCAAGATCCGGCGGGGGAAGCTTTCTTT
V gene: TRBV7-9; J gene: TRBJ2-7; clone size: NA; D gene: NA; CDR3 protein: CASSFRSFYEQYF; CDR3 DNA: TGTGCCAGCAGCTTCAGGAGTTTCTACGAGCAGTACTTC
V gene: TRBV7-2; J gene: TRBJ2-6; clone size: NA; D gene: NA; CDR3 protein: CASNPGISGANVLTF; CDR3 DNA: TGTGCCAGCAACCCTGGGATATCTGGGGCCAACGTCCTGACTTTC
V gene: TRBV29-1; J gene: TRBJ2-1; clone size: NA; D gene: NA; CDR3 protein: CSILGQASSYNEQFF; CDR3 DNA: TGCAGCATACTCGGCCAGGCTAGCTCCTACAATGAGCAGTTCTTC
V gene: TRBV28; J gene: TRBJ2-1; clone size: NA; D gene: TRBD2; CDR3 protein: CASSLAGIRYNEQFF; CDR3 DNA: TGTGCCAGCAGTCTAGCGGGAATTAGATACAATGAGCAGTTCTTC
V gene: TRBV7-2; J gene: TRBJ1-1; clone size: few; D gene: NA; CDR3 protein: CASSLATLTLPEAFF; CDR3 DNA: TGTGCCAGCAGCTTAGCTACACTGACACTTCCCGAAGCTTTCTTT
V gene: TRBV7-2; J gene: TRBJ2-4; clone size: NA; D gene: TRBD1; CDR3 protein: CASSSGTGSTIQYF; CDR3 DNA: TGTGCCAGCAGCTCCGGGACAGGGTCCACCATTCAGTACTTC
V gene: TRBV6-6; J gene: TRBJ1-4; clone size: NA; D gene: NA; CDR3 protein: CASSGNEKLFF; CDR3 DNA: TGTGCCAGTTCGGGGAATGAAAAACTGTTTTTT
V gene: TRBV7-9; J gene: TRBJ1-2; clone size: NA; D gene: NA; CDR3 protein: CASSFTEVYGYTF; CDR3 DNA: TGTGCCAGCAGCTTTACAGAAGTATATGGCTACACCTTC
V gene: TRBV7-2; J gene: TRBJ2-3; clone size: NA; D gene: TRBD2; CDR3 protein: CASSPGISGRTSTDTQYF; CDR3 DNA: TGTGCCAGCAGCCCAGGGATTAGCGGGAGAACTAGCACAGATACGCAGTATTTT
V gene: TRBV28; J gene: TRBJ1-1; clone size: NA; D gene: NA; CDR3 protein: CASSLSRVTEAFF; CDR3 DNA: TGTGCCAGCAGTTTGTCCAGGGTAACTGAAGCTTTCTTT
V gene: TRBV5-1; J gene: TRBJ1-5; clone size: NA; D gene: NA; CDR3 protein: CASSLYGGNQPQHF; CDR3 DNA: TGCGCCAGCAGCTTGTACGGGGGGAATCAGCCCCAGCATTTT
V gene: TRBV11-2; J gene: TRBJ1-1; clone size: NA; D gene: TRBD1; CDR3 protein: CASSQQGAGAFF; CDR3 DNA: TGTGCCAGCAGTCAACAGGGGGCAGGTGCTTTCTTT
V gene: TRBV5-1; J gene: TRBJ2-3; clone size: NA; D gene: NA; CDR3 protein: CASSTTRIRPGHLDTDTQYF; CDR3 DNA: TGCGCCAGCAGCACAACACGCATAAGACCCGGACACCTAGACACAGATACGCAGTATTTT
V gene: TRBV2; J gene: TRBJ2-7; clone size: NA; D gene: NA; CDR3 protein: CASRGPGHEQYF; CDR3 DNA: TGTGCCAGCCGGGGGCCCGGGCACGAGCAGTACTTC
V gene: TRBV28; J gene: TRBJ2-3; clone size: NA; D gene: TRBD2; CDR3 protein: CASSLKARTSGQITDTQYF; CDR3 DNA: TGTGCCAGCAGTTTAAAGGCTAGGACTAGCGGGCAAATCACAGATACGCAGTATTTT
V gene: TRBV5-6; J gene: TRBJ2-1; clone size: NA; D gene: TRBD2; CDR3 protein: CASSSRTSGSDDNEQFF; CDR3 DNA: TGTGCCAGCAGCTCCAGGACTAGCGGAAGTGACGACAATGAGCAGTTCTTC
V gene: TRBV5-1; J gene: TRBJ2-1; clone size: NA; D gene: NA; CDR3 protein: CASSRETASYNEQFF; CDR3 DNA: TGCGCCAGCAGCCGGGAGACTGCCTCCTACAATGAGCAGTTCTTC
V gene: TRBV7-3; J gene: TRBJ2-7; clone size: NA; D gene: NA; CDR3 protein: CASSSQGWYEQYF; CDR3 DNA: TGTGCCAGCAGCTCCCAGGGGTGGTACGAGCAGTACTTC
V gene: TRBV5-1; J gene: TRBJ2-2; clone size: once; D gene: NA; CDR3 protein: CASSLEAGSTGELFF; CDR3 DNA: TGCGCCAGCAGCTTGGAGGCAGGAAGTACCGGGGAGCTGTTTTTT
V gene: TRBV13; J gene: TRBJ1-5; clone size: NA; D gene: NA; CDR3 protein: CASSLDRQGQPQHF; CDR3 DNA: TGTGCCAGCAGCTTAGACCGCCAAGGGCAGCCCCAGCATTTT
V gene: TRBV19; J gene: TRBJ2-7; clone size: NA; D gene: NA; CDR3 protein: CASSKPQGLLSYEQYF; CDR3 DNA: TGTGCCAGTAGTAAGCCTCAGGGCCTACTATCCTACGAGCAGTACTTC
V gene: TRBV7-3; J gene: TRBJ2-5; clone size: NA; D gene: NA; CDR3 protein: CASSLGGLQETQYF; CDR3 DNA: TGTGCCAGCAGCTTAGGGGGCCTCCAAGAGACCCAGTACTTC
V gene: TRBV5-4; J gene: TRBJ1-2; clone size: NA; D gene: NA; CDR3 protein: CASSSAGSSSTGYTF; CDR3 DNA: TGTGCCAGCAGTTCGGCTGGCAGCTCCAGCACCGGCTACACCTTC
V gene: TRBV7-9; J gene: TRBJ2-7; clone size: once; D gene: NA; CDR3 protein: CASSLSRMPEQYF; CDR3 DNA: TGTGCCAGCAGCTTGTCCCGGATGCCCGAGCAGTACTTC